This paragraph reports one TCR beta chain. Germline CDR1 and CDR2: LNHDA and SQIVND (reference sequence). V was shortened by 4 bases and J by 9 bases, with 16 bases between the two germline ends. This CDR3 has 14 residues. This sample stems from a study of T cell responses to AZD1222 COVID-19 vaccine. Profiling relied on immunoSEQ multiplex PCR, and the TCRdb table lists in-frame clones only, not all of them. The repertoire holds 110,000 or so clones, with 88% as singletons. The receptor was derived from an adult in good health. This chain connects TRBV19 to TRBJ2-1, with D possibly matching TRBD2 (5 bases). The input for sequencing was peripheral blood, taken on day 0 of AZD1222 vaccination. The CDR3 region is CASSKVAPAGEQFF. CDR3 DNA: TGTGCCAGTAGTAAGGTAGCGCCGGCGGGTGAGCAGTTCTTC.